The next 17 T cell receptor beta chains were all read from a single sample in a study of blood T cell repertoires in COVID-19. TCRdb keeps only in-frame clones here, not all; method: immunoSEQ multiplex PCR. The table shows about 330,000 clones, with about 84% occurring only once. Specimen: peripheral blood. The receptor source for this set is a woman in her forties or fifties with acute or convalescent COVID-19.

The gene calls are TRBV18 and TRBJ1-5; D is unresolved. Looked up from germline, CDR1 is KGHSH and CDR2 is LQKENI. V gave up 2 bases and J gave up 0 bases, with 11 bases separating them. CDR3 length: 16 residues. CDR3 coding DNA: TGTGCCAGCTCACCAGGAGGGATCTATAGCAATCAGCCCCAGCATTTT. It specifies CASSPGGIYSNQPQHF.

The chain combines TRBV13 with TRBJ2-7; the match to TRBD2 covers 11 bases. The CDR3 has 15 residues. Per germline, CDR1 PRHDT and CDR2 FYEKMQ (reference sequence). V shed 10 bases and J 0 bases; nucleotides not matched to a gene: 8. The CDR3 spells CATSLAGGPSYEQYF. The CDR3 DNA reads TGTGCCACCTCATTAGCGGGAGGGCCCTCCTACGAGCAGTACTTC.

The J gene is TRBJ1-5, the V gene TRBV24-1, with D uncertain. V lost 6 bases and J lost 16, with 21 bases in between. The CDR3 runs to 13 residues. CDR1 is KGHDR and CDR2 is SFDVKD in the germline V gene. CDR3 residues: CATSPNGWWARHF. The CDR3 DNA reads TGTGCCACCAGTCCGAATGGATGGTGGGCGCGTCATTTT.

For this clone: Other DNA sequences in the sample encode the same CDR3. This chain connects TRBV2 to TRBJ2-7; 8 nucleotides match TRBD2. CDR3 length: 14 residues. The germline V gene encodes CDR1 SNHLY and CDR2 FYNNEI. Trimming cost V 6 bases and J 3 bases; bases outside gene matches: 7. CDR3 sequence: CASRQTSVSYEQYF. Written as DNA, the CDR3 is TGTGCCAGCAGACAGACTAGCGTGAGCTACGAGCAGTACTTC.

The rearrangement joins TRBV18 to TRBJ1-4, with D possibly being TRBD1 (6 bases). V was cut by 2 bases and J by 0 bases, with 13 bases left in between. Germline assignment: CDR1 KGHSH and CDR2 LQKENI. The CDR3 consists of 17 residues. The CDR3 is CASSPSLQGATNEKLFF. DNA of the CDR3: TGTGCCAGCTCACCATCCCTACAGGGTGCAACTAATGAAAAACTGTTTTTT.

This chain links TRBV6-2 or TRBV6-3 with TRBJ2-1; 9 nucleotides align to TRBD2. Trimming at V came to 4 bases and at J to 6 bases, leaving 10 bases not matched to a gene. The CDR3 covers 16 residues. Germline values: CDR1 MNHEY, CDR2 SVGEGT. The CDR3 nucleotides are TGTGCCAGCAGTTCGGGCGGGAGGGCCTCCATCAATGAGCAGTTCTTC. It translates to CASSSGGRASINEQFF.

The rearrangement joins TRBV5-4 to TRBJ2-7; 10 bases fit TRBD1. Germline loops: CDR1 SGHNT, CDR2 YYREEE (reference sequence). V trimming: 3 bases; J trimming: 1 base; junction bases outside the gene matches: 1. This CDR3 is 14 amino acids long. The CDR3 DNA follows: TGTGCCAGCAGCTGGGGACAGGGGTCCTACGAGCAGTACTTC. This encodes CASSWGQGSYEQYF.

The chain recombines TRBV7-9 with TRBJ2-3; 13 bases align to TRBD2. CDR1 SEHNR and CDR2 FQNEAQ come from the germline V gene (reference sequence). Germline trimming cut 4 bases from V and 2 bases from J; bases unmatched to any gene: 6. The CDR3 is made up of 17 amino acids. The CDR3: CASSWGLAGYYTDTQYF. The CDR3 bases are TGTGCCAGCAGCTGGGGACTAGCGGGATACTACACAGATACGCAGTATTTT.

The V and J genes are TRBV9 and TRBJ1-1, with TRBD1 matching over 7 bases. The CDR3 totals 14 residues. Germline lookup yields CDR1 SGDLS and CDR2 YYNGEE. V was pared by 2 bases and J by 3 bases, with 4 bases of the junction left unmatched. The CDR3 sequence: CASSVIQGDTEAFF. DNA for the CDR3: TGTGCCAGCAGCGTTATTCAGGGGGACACTGAAGCTTTCTTT.

The V and J genes are TRBV15 and TRBJ1-2; D might be TRBD1 (6 bases). V was trimmed by 0 bases and J by 5 bases, leaving 7 bases between them. There are 13 residues in the CDR3. From germline, CDR1 is LNHNV and CDR2 YYDKDF (reference sequence). The CDR3 nucleotides are TGTGCCACCAGCAGAGACAGGGGTTATGGCTACACCTTC. This gives the protein CATSRDRGYGYTF.

A remark on this clone: Other DNA sequences in this specimen translate into the identical CDR3. The rearrangement joins TRBV5-1 to TRBJ2-1; possible D gene TRBD2, 6 bases. Germline CDR1 SGHRS, CDR2 YFSETQ. The germline V and J ends were trimmed by 0 bases and 1 base, with 8 bases remaining between them. This CDR3 contains 15 residues. CDR3 DNA sequence: TGCGCCAGCAGCTTGGCGGGGGTGTCCTACAATGAGCAGTTCTTC. Protein: CASSLAGVSYNEQFF. Based on the CDR3 plus reference TRBV5-1 and TRBJ2-1, the full variable domain is KAGVTQTPRYLIKTRGQQVTLSCSPISGHRSVSWYQQTPGQGLQFLFEYFSETQRNKGNFPGRFSGRQFSNSRSEMNVSTLELGDSALYLCASSLAGVSYNEQFFGPGTRLTVL.

A single count supports this clone. The chain is built from TRBV2 and TRBJ2-2, with 11 bases fitting TRBD1. CDR1 is SNHLY, CDR2 FYNNEI, per germline. The V segment lost 0 bases and the J segment 4 bases; nucleotides outside the gene matches: 1. CDR3 length: 16 amino acids. CDR3 DNA: TGTGCCAGCAGTGAAGCCGGGACAGGGGGCACCGGGGAGCTGTTTTTT. As protein: CASSEAGTGGTGELFF.

The chain has TRBV28 and TRBJ1-1; 9 positions agree with TRBD1. There are 13 residues in the CDR3. Germline loops: CDR1 MDHEN, CDR2 SYDVKM. The V and J ends lost 5 bases and 5 bases, in that order; junction bases with no gene match: 3. CDR3 sequence: CASSKGQGTEAFF. The DNA for the CDR3 is TGTGCCAGCAGTAAAGGACAGGGGACTGAAGCTTTCTTT.

The V call is TRBV4-2, the J call TRBJ1-2, with D possibly matching TRBD1 (6 bases). CDR3 length: 15 amino acids. The V and J ends lost 0 bases and 6 bases respectively, with 14 bases between them. The germline V gene has CDR1 LGHNA and CDR2 YNFKEQ. CDR3 sequence (DNA): TGTGCCAGCAGCCAAGAGGGGAGGGGGTTTGATGGCTACACCTTC. Translation gives CASSQEGRGFDGYTF.

J is TRBJ1-1 and V is TRBV10-3, with 10 bases identical to TRBD1. The CDR3 loop spans 14 amino acids. The trim removed 4 bases at V and 5 bases at J, leaving 4 bases unmatched. Per the germline V gene, CDR1 is ENHRY and CDR2 is SYGVKD. Here the CDR3 reads CAISGDRGPTEAFF. The DNA of the CDR3 is TGTGCCATCAGTGGGGACAGGGGCCCAACTGAAGCTTTCTTT.

This chain joins TRBV6-2 or TRBV6-3 and TRBJ1-5; D remains ambiguous. This CDR3 is 16 amino acids long. CDR1 and CDR2 (germline): MNHEY, SVGEGT. V shed 6 bases and J shed 0 bases, with 15 bases lying between them. DNA of the CDR3: TGTGCCAGCAGCTCCACCGGGAGATATAGCAATCAGCCCCAGCATTTT. It yields the protein CASSSTGRYSNQPQHF.

V and J are TRBV4-3 and TRBJ2-3, with D perhaps TRBD2 (6 bases). Germline lookup yields CDR1 LGHNA and CDR2 YSLEER. The CDR3 runs to 16 residues. Trimming cost V 4 bases and J 4 bases, with 18 bases left between them. CDR3 sequence (DNA): TGCGCCAGCAGCCTAGGATACCGGGAGCCTCCAGATACGCAGTATTTT. Its protein is CASSLGYREPPDTQYF.